A selection of T cell receptor beta chains follows, all from one sample in a study of blood T cell repertoires in COVID-19. Here immunoSEQ multiplex PCR was the method, and the copy in TCRdb shows in-frame clones only, minus some. This table holds 250,000 to 300,000 clones, over 75% found once. The specimen was PBMCs or T cells enriched from blood (not recorded which). These receptors all stem from a woman in her fifties or sixties who had recovered from COVID-19. Both conserved end residues are part of each CDR3. A D gene is named only where the DNA matches it firmly. The size field is filled for only some rows; it gives once, few, many or a size class.

length	V	J	size	D	CDR3	DNA
15	TRBV6-5	TRBJ2-7	NA	TRBD1	CASRFGTGEIDEQYF	TGTGCCAGCAGGTTCGGGACAGGGGAAATTGACGAGCAGTACTTC
15	TRBV11-2	TRBJ1-5	NA	TRBD1	CASSQGQGGGQPQHF	TGTGCCAGCAGCCAGGGACAGGGAGGAGGTCAGCCCCAGCATTTT
17	TRBV10-3	TRBJ1-5	once	NA	CAISSSWVLDRGQPQHF	TGTGCCATCAGTTCGTCGTGGGTCCTCGATCGGGGTCAGCCCCAGCATTTT
15	TRBV28	TRBJ1-5	NA	NA	CASRYQGYSNQPQHF	TGTGCCAGCAGGTACCAGGGGTATAGCAATCAGCCCCAGCATTTT
14	TRBV2	TRBJ1-2	NA	NA	CASSERLQVYGYTF	TGTGCCAGCAGTGAAAGGTTGCAGGTATATGGCTACACCTTC
11	TRBV29-1	TRBJ1-2	NA	NA	CSVEQNYGYTF	TGCAGCGTTGAACAGAACTATGGCTACACCTTC
14	TRBV19	TRBJ1-5	NA	NA	CASSVTDIWGPQHF	TGTGCCAGTAGTGTAACGGACATCTGGGGGCCCCAGCATTTT
16	TRBV5-4	TRBJ2-2	NA	TRBD2	CASSLRLAGGPGELFF	TGTGCCAGCAGCTTAAGACTAGCGGGAGGCCCCGGGGAGCTGTTTTTT
14	TRBV6-5	TRBJ1-1	NA	TRBD1	CASKTGVSNTEAFF	TGTGCCAGCAAAACAGGGGTGTCTAACACTGAAGCTTTCTTT
14	TRBV6-5	TRBJ2-7	NA	NA	CASSYKDSTYEQYF	TGTGCCAGCAGTTACAAGGACTCAACCTACGAGCAGTACTTC
12	TRBV28	TRBJ2-7	NA	NA	CASSATDYEQYF	TGTGCCAGCAGTGCAACAGACTACGAGCAGTACTTC
13	TRBV29-1	TRBJ1-1	NA	TRBD1	CSVAGQYVTEAFF	TGCAGCGTGGCGGGACAGTATGTAACTGAAGCTTTCTTT
15	TRBV27	TRBJ2-7	NA	TRBD1	CASSVKAGQAYEQYF	TGTGCCAGCAGTGTAAAGGCGGGACAGGCCTACGAGCAGTACTTC
15	TRBV5-1	TRBJ1-2	NA	TRBD1	CASSPGQELNYGYTF	TGCGCCAGCAGCCCGGGACAGGAGCTTAACTATGGCTACACCTTC
14	TRBV5-5	TRBJ2-7	NA	NA	CASSLDRGSYEQYF	TGTGCCAGCAGCTTGGATAGGGGTTCCTACGAGCAGTACTTC
14	TRBV2	TRBJ1-4	NA	NA	CASRQGGALEKLFF	TGTGCCAGCAGGCAAGGGGGGGCTTTGGAAAAACTGTTTTTT
15	TRBV4-2	TRBJ1-1	NA	NA	CASSHLGQQDTEAFF	TGTGCCAGCAGCCACCTGGGACAACAGGACACTGAAGCTTTCTTT
14	TRBV2	TRBJ1-1	NA	NA	CASTDLSRVGEAFF	TGTGCCAGCACCGACCTGTCGCGGGTGGGCGAAGCTTTCTTT
14	TRBV28	TRBJ2-5	once	NA	CASSFMGLRETQYF	TGTGCCAGCAGTTTTATGGGGCTGAGGGAGACCCAGTACTTC
15	TRBV28	TRBJ2-3	NA	NA	CASSLGDTSTDTQYF	TGTGCCAGCAGTTTAGGGGACACTAGCACAGATACGCAGTATTTT
17	TRBV28	TRBJ1-6	NA	NA	CASSPHHGGPGDSPLHF	TGTGCCAGCAGCCCGCATCACGGGGGGCCGGGGGATTCACCCCTCCACTTT
14	TRBV10-1	TRBJ2-7	few	TRBD1	CASSDTGGSYEQYF	TGCGCCAGCAGTGATACAGGGGGCTCCTACGAGCAGTACTTC